This T cell receptor (beta chain) originates from a study of control samples from healthy donors and cancer patients. Germline V CDR1 and CDR2: SGHVS, FQNEAQ. The V end was cut by 2 bases, the J end by 4 bases, with 11 bases between. CDR3 length: 15 residues. TCRdb keeps only in-frame clones here, not all; method: immunoSEQ multiplex PCR. Of roughly 160,000 clones in the sample, roughly 95% are singletons; the top ten hold approximately 0.97%. This TCR was recovered from a woman aged 25 to 45 in good health. Sequencing was carried out using blood. The V gene is TRBV7-8, the J gene TRBJ2-2; D uncertain. CDR3 in DNA: TGTGCCAGCAGCTTACGGCGAACCTCCACCGGGGAGCTGTTTTTT. Translation: CASSLRRTSTGELFF.